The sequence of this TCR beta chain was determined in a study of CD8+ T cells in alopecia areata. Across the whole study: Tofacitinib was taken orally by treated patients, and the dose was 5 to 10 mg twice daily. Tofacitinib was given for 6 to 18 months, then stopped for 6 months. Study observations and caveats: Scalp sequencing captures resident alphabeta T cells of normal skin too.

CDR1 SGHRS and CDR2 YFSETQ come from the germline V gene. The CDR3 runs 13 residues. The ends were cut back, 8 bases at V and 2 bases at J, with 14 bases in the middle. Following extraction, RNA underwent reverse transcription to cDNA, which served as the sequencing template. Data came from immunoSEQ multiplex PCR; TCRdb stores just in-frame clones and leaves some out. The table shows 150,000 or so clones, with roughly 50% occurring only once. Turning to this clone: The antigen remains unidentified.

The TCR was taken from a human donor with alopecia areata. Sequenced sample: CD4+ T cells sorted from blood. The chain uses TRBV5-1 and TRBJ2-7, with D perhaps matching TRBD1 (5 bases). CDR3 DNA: TGCGCCAGTTCCCAAGGGGCTACCTACGAGCAGTACTTC. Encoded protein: CASSQGATYEQYF.